This TCR beta chain was captured by sequencing in a study of OX40 agonist ivuxolimab in advanced cancers. Background on the whole study: Ivuxolimab was an agonistic, fully human IgG2 monoclonal antibody directed against OX40 (CD134), a costimulatory receptor. Intravenous ivuxolimab was administered to patients every 2 weeks at six dose levels: 0.01, 0.1, 0.3, 1.5, 3 and 10 mg/kg. Among the roughly 52 dose-escalation patients, approximately 20 had hepatocellular carcinoma, 15 or so melanoma, 9 renal cell carcinoma and 9 head and neck cancer. In the dose-escalation cohort, approximately 82% of patients were male, and the mean age was approximately 60 years, with a range of about 23 to 90. Prior anti-PD-1, anti-PD-L1 or anti-CTLA-4 therapy was permitted, and 30% to 45% of dose-escalation patients had received checkpoint inhibitors. Partial responses were achieved by three dose-escalation patients, of whom one had hepatocellular carcinoma and two had cutaneous melanoma. Peripheral TCRbeta sequencing was intended to test whether TCR sequence diversity was altered and clonal T-cell expansion was caused by ivuxolimab. The monotherapy dose-escalation portion (N of about 50 patients) of the phase I ivuxolimab trial is reported in the paper. What the research found in general, with its limitations: Antigen specificity was not determined for the clonally expanded peripheral T cells. Low levels of normalized T-cell clonal expansion were also shown by some nonresponding patients. At doses of 0.1 to 3.0 mg/kg, clonal expansion of both CD4+ and CD8+ blood T cells was observed from baseline to week 6. In partial responders in the 0.1-3.0 mg/kg groups, normalized peripheral clonal expansion was found to be among the lowest, especially among CD8+ T cells. After ivuxolimab, expanded clones were on average more numerous among CD8+ T cells than among CD4+ T cells.

The CDR3 holds 17 amino acids from the cysteine to the phenylalanine. Here the CDR3 DNA is all that survives: 51 bases in frame from base 1. As encoded in the germline V gene, CDR1 is SGHVS while CDR2 is FNYEAQ. V and J are trimmed by 5 bases and 3 bases, and the gene matches miss 10 bases of the junction. To note about this clone: What antigen it recognizes has not been identified. No base quality information exists; no much larger clone differs at one position.

For sequencing of the TCRbeta CDR3 region, genomic DNA was extracted from the sorted cells. The immunoSEQ Assay was used for sequencing of TCRbeta CDR3 regions. TCRdb carries this immuneACCESS record with in-frame sequences only. Its versions omit some clonotypes, under half of them owing to an unresolved V gene in the studies checked, with the rest unexplained. This sample lists 15,000 to 20,000 clones; 75% to 90% were detected once. Clones ranked in the top ten supply roughly 28% of the sample. Patients with a history of autoimmune disease or receiving systemic immunosuppression were excluded from the trial. Peripheral blood for TCR sequencing was collected from all dose cohorts at baseline, on cycle 4 day 1, and on cycle 7 day 1. The samples were drawn from a first-in-human, open-label, multicenter phase I dose-escalation trial of ivuxolimab. Adults with locally advanced or metastatic head and neck squamous cell, hepatocellular, melanoma or renal cell carcinoma were enrolled in the trial. Before TCR sequencing, CD4+ T cells and CD8+ T cells were sorted from peripheral blood as separate populations.

This sequence uses TRBV7-6 and TRBJ1-4; TRBD1 fits 9 bases in the junction. The TCR was taken from an adult with an advanced solid tumor such as melanoma, head and neck, liver or kidney cancer. The material was CD4+ or CD8+ T cells sorted from blood, obtained in a trial of the OX40 agonist ivuxolimab. The sequenced DNA is TGTGCCAGCAGCCCGAGAGGACAGGGGCCATCTAATGAAAAACTGTTTTTT. Its protein reads: CASSPRGQGPSNEKLFF.